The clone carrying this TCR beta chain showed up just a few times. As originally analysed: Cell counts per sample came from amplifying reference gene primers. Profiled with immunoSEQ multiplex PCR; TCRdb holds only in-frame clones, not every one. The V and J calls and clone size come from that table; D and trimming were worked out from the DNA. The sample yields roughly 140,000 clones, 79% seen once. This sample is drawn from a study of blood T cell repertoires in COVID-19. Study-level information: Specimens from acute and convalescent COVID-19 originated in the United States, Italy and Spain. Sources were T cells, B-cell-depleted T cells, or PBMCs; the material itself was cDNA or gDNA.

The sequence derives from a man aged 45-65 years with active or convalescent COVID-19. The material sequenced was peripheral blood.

DNA for the CDR3: TGCGCCAGCAGCTGGGGGACAGGGGTGAGCTATGGCTACACCTTC. This translates into CASSWGTGVSYGYTF. This rearrangement joins TRBV5-1 to TRBJ1-2, with 10 bases lining up with TRBD1. This CDR3 spans 15 amino acids. With V trimmed by 3 bases and J by 4 bases, 6 bases remained unmatched. Germline CDR1 is SGHRS and CDR2 is YFSETQ.